What follows describes a single T cell receptor beta chain. Antigen specificity is unknown. V was pared by 3 bases and J by 5 bases, with 10 bases of the junction left unmatched. Germline CDR1 reads MDHEN; CDR2 reads SYDVKM. The CDR3 sequence is 16 residues long. The data originate from a study of cytomegalovirus exposure and HLA in healthy donors. Study-wide points: Altogether, 150 to 200 TCR beta chains were recorded as cytomegalovirus-associated. After further analysis at a later stage, around 17,000 TCR beta sequences were associated with HLA alleles at 0.05 false discovery rate.

The PCR had 60 Vbeta and 13 Jbeta primers. Here immunoSEQ multiplex PCR was the method, and the copy in TCRdb shows in-frame clones only, minus some. This sample has 100,000 or so clones, with 65% to 85% found just once. Among the donors, all were healthy bone marrow donors. The receptor's source is a woman aged 40-49 years in good health and CMV-seronegative. The chain is built from TRBV28 and TRBJ2-4, with 7 positions matching TRBD2. The source material was PBMCs. CDR3 loop: CASSFEFGLAENIQYF. The CDR3 region has the DNA TGTGCCAGCAGTTTCGAATTCGGGCTAGCGGAAAACATTCAGTACTTC.